This is a list of T cell receptor beta chains from one sample in a study of blood T cells in healthy people across ages. TCRdb analysed the 5' RACE reads with MiXCR anew, one entry per CDR3 protein. The sample yields 1 million or so distinct CDR3 sequences, 45% seen once. The sequencing input was blood. These receptors were obtained from a woman aged 55-69 years in good health. CDR3s include the opening cysteine and the closing phenylalanine or tryptophan. D genes are given only for firm matches. Clone size is given for some rows only: seen once, a few or many times, or a class if the clone is expanded.

V	J	size	D	DNA	CDR3
TRBV29-1	TRBJ2-1	NA	NA	TGCAGCGTTCAACCATCCTACAATGAGCAGTTCTTC	CSVQPSYNEQFF
TRBV7-9	TRBJ1-5	few	NA	TGTGCCAGCAGCTTATCAGGGGCCGGTCAGCCCCAGCATTTT	CASSLSGAGQPQHF
TRBV29-1	TRBJ2-1	few	NA	TGCAGCGTTGACCCGACTGGCCGCTCCTACAATGAGCAGTTCTTC	CSVDPTGRSYNEQFF
TRBV14	TRBJ2-7	few	NA	TGTGCCAGCAGCCCCCGTCCAGGGAACCACGAGCAGTACTTC	CASSPRPGNHEQYF
TRBV9	TRBJ1-6	few	TRBD1	TGTGCCAGCAGCGTAACGGCAGAGGGACAGGGAGGTAATTCACCCCTCCACTTT	CASSVTAEGQGGNSPLHF
TRBV5-1	TRBJ2-5	NA	NA	TGCGCCAGCAGCTTGGGCCCGGGAGAGACCCAGTACTTC	CASSLGPGETQYF
TRBV24-1	TRBJ2-1	few	TRBD2	TGTGCCACCAGTGACCCGGGACTAGCGGGAGGAGGTGAGCAGTTCTTC	CATSDPGLAGGGEQFF
TRBV7-9	TRBJ2-3	NA	NA	TGTGCCAGCAGCCATGGGGCCGTCACAGATACGCAGTATTTT	CASSHGAVTDTQYF
TRBV3-1	TRBJ1-1	few	NA	TGTGCCAGCAGCCAAGATCAAGGACCGGCTTTCTTT	CASSQDQGPAFF
TRBV6-2/TRBV6-3	TRBJ1-2	NA	NA	TGTGCCAGCAGCAAGGACAGAGGGTCCTATAACTATGGCTACACCTTC	CASSKDRGSYNYGYTF
TRBV5-1	TRBJ1-1	NA	NA	TGCGCCAGCAGCTTGTTGTGGGCAGGGATGAACACTGAAGCTTTCTTT	CASSLLWAGMNTEAFF
TRBV7-8	TRBJ1-2	NA	TRBD1	TGTGCCAGCAGCTCCCCCCTTGACAGGGGGTCGGGCTATGGCTACACCTTC	CASSSPLDRGSGYGYTF
TRBV4-2	TRBJ2-3	few	TRBD2	TGTGCCAGCAGCCAAGCGGGAGGGGGAAGCACAGATACGCAGTATTTT	CASSQAGGGSTDTQYF
TRBV6-1	TRBJ2-1	NA	TRBD2	TGTGCCAGCAGCCTAGCGGGAGCTGACAATGAGCAGTTCTTC	CASSLAGADNEQFF
TRBV20-1	TRBJ2-1	NA	TRBD1	TGCAGTGCTAGGGAAGGACAGGGGATGGGTGAGCAGTTCTTC	CSAREGQGMGEQFF
TRBV7-3	TRBJ1-5	NA	NA	TGTGCCAGTAAAGCTGGGACGGATAGCAATCAGCCCCAGCATTTT	CASKAGTDSNQPQHF
TRBV6-2/TRBV6-3	TRBJ2-5	NA	TRBD1	TGTGCCAGCAGCCTACACCCGACAGGGGGAGGGACCCAGTACTTC	CASSLHPTGGGTQYF
TRBV6-5	TRBJ1-4	once	NA	TGTGCCAGCACCCGGGGCCTTTCTGAAAAACTGTTTTTT	CASTRGLSEKLFF
TRBV20-1	TRBJ2-7	NA	TRBD2	TGCAGTGCATACGGACTAGCGGGAGTTGGGGAGCGGTACTTC	CSAYGLAGVGERYF
TRBV7-6	TRBJ2-3	few	TRBD1	TGTGCCAGCAGCTTTGGACAGGGGGTCACAGATACGCAGTATTTT	CASSFGQGVTDTQYF
TRBV24-1	TRBJ2-7	NA	TRBD1	TGTGCCACCAGTGGGGACAGACCCTACGAGCAGTACTTC	CATSGDRPYEQYF
TRBV7-2	TRBJ2-4	NA	TRBD1	TGTGCCAGCAACCTAAGGACAGGACTAGCCAAAAACATTCAGTACTTC	CASNLRTGLAKNIQYF
TRBV3-1	TRBJ2-5	few	NA	TGTGCCAGCAGTGGGACGGAAAAAGAGACCCAGTACTTC	CASSGTEKETQYF
TRBV20-1	TRBJ2-7	NA	TRBD2	TGCAGTGCTCGGACTAGCGGGAGGTCCTTACCCTACGAGCAGTACTTC	CSARTSGRSLPYEQYF
TRBV10-3	TRBJ1-4	NA	NA	TGTGCCATCAGTGAAAGGGATTCCACTAATGAAAAACTGTTTTTT	CAISERDSTNEKLFF
TRBV7-9	TRBJ2-3	NA	TRBD1	TGTGCCAGCAGCTTAGGCAGACAGGGATTGGGCACAGATACGCAGTATTTT	CASSLGRQGLGTDTQYF
TRBV12-3/TRBV12-4	TRBJ2-7	NA	NA	TGTGCCAGCAGTCAGGGACTCTCCGTCGGGCAGTACTTC	CASSQGLSVGQYF
TRBV3-1	TRBJ2-3	NA	NA	TGTGCCAGCAGCCAAGTGGGTACACTCGGTACGCAGTATTTT	CASSQVGTLGTQYF